This paragraph covers one TCR beta chain sequence. This specimen comes from a study of T-cell memory formation after mild COVID-19. About the research overall: Largely donor-specific TCR clusters were found.

CDR1 and CDR2 from the germline V gene are SEHNR and FQNEAQ (reference sequence). V dropped 4 bases and J dropped 5; count of bases not matched to a gene: 9. The CDR3 runs to 15 residues. TCRdb analysed the 5' RACE reads with MiXCR anew, one entry per CDR3 protein. The sample shows fewer than 450,000 distinct CDR3 sequences, roughly 24% of them seen only once. The clonotype originates from an adult woman who had mild COVID-19 (a few samples of this study predate the infection). Cell type and time point are not known. The chain is built from TRBV7-9 and TRBJ1-1; 8 nucleotides match TRBD1. Sequencing was performed on PBMCs or a T cell subset sorted from them (not recorded which). CDR3 DNA sequence: TGTGCCAGCAGCTGGAACCAGGGGGCCGGAACTGAAGCTTTCTTT. As protein: CASSWNQGAGTEAFF.